The 30 T cell receptor beta chains below were found in one sample sequenced in a study of technical replicates of blood from a few donors. Clones were sequenced by immunoSEQ multiplex PCR, and TCRdb holds only the in-frame ones, with some missing. Found here are around 79,000 clones, more than 85% of them singletons; the top ten hold about 0.35%. Sequencing input: T cells isolated from PBMCs. These receptors originate from a human donor in good health. Some clones in this sample may be carry-over from other donors' samples.

The chain combines TRBV13 with TRBJ2-7; D possibly corresponds to TRBD2 (5 bases). The CDR3 has 15 amino acids. Germline CDR1 PRHDT, CDR2 FYEKMQ (reference sequence). Trimming removed 4 bases at V and 4 bases at J, with 17 bases between. The CDR3 is CASSSNREWSYEQYF. The CDR3, as DNA: TGTGCCAGCAGCTCCAACCGGGAATGGAGTTACGAGCAGTACTTC. Full variable domain (rest looked up from reference TRBV13 and TRBJ2-7): AAGVIQSPRHLIKEKRETATLKCYPIPRHDTVYWYQQGPGQDPQFLISFYEKMQSDKGSIPDRFSAQQFSDYHSELNMSSLELGDSALYFCASSSNREWSYEQYFGPGTRLTVT.

The count of this clone is one. V usage is TRBV18 and J usage is TRBJ2-7; possible D gene TRBD2, 6 bases. CDR1 is KGHSH and CDR2 is LQKENI in the germline V gene. V gave up 2 bases and J gave up 6 bases, with 17 bases separating them. The CDR3 sequence is 15 residues long. Here the CDR3 DNA reads TGTGCCAGCTCACCAAATCCCGGGTCCGGGAGCGAGCAGTACTTC. Protein product: CASSPNPGSGSEQYF. The full variable domain, in which reference TRBV18 and TRBJ2-7 provide the parts outside the CDR3, is NAGVMQNPRHLVRRRGQEARLRCSPMKGHSHVYWYRQLPEEGLKFMVYLQKENIIDESGMPKERFSAEFPKEGPSILRIQQVVRGDSAAYFCASSPNPGSGSEQYFGPGTRLTVT.

The chain employs TRBV7-3 and TRBJ2-1, with TRBD2 matching over 10 bases. The CDR3 is made up of 14 amino acids. V lost 2 bases, J lost 9 bases, and 4 bases stayed unmatched. Germline V gives CDR1 SGHTA, CDR2 FQGTGA. CDR3 coding DNA: TGTGCCAGCAGCTTAGGTCTAGCGGGAGCTGAGCAGTTCTTC. This encodes CASSLGLAGAEQFF.

The J gene is TRBJ1-2, the V gene TRBV11-2; D uncertain. This CDR3 is 14 amino acids long. CDR1 and CDR2 from the germline V gene are SGHAT and FQNNGV. The ends were cut back, 3 bases at V and 0 bases at J, with 8 bases in the middle. CDR3 protein: CASSFSTPNYGYTF. CDR3 nucleotides: TGTGCCAGCAGCTTCTCCACTCCTAACTATGGCTACACCTTC.

The rearrangement joins TRBV14 to TRBJ2-6; the D is unclear. V dropped 4 bases and J dropped 1 base, with 5 bases sitting between them. The germline gives CDR1 SGHDN, CDR2 FVKESK. The CDR3 is 14 amino acids. CDR3 loop: CASSPYSGANVLTF. As DNA, the CDR3 is TGTGCCAGCAGCCCGTATTCTGGGGCCAACGTCCTGACTTTC.

The rearrangement uses TRBV5-4 and TRBJ2-7, with D perhaps matching TRBD2 (5 bases). Deletions cut 1 base from V and 5 bases from J, with 19 bases between. Germline V lookup: CDR1 SGHNT, CDR2 YYREEE (reference sequence). The CDR3 consists of 16 residues. This chain's CDR3 is CASSLLSENPSNEQYF. The CDR3 region has the DNA TGTGCCAGCAGCTTGCTTAGCGAGAACCCTTCCAACGAGCAGTACTTC.

The chain uses TRBV27 and TRBJ2-7; 9 positions agree with TRBD1. Germline assignment: CDR1 MNHEY and CDR2 SMNVEV (reference sequence). The CDR3 length is 14 residues. The V segment lost 2 bases and the J segment 4 bases; nucleotides outside the gene matches: 3. CDR3 sequence (DNA): TGTGCCAGCAGTTTAGGGGACAGGGCTTACGAGCAGTACTTC. Translation gives CASSLGDRAYEQYF.

This sequence joins TRBV5-1 and TRBJ2-3, with 7 bases matching TRBD2. Germline V CDR1 and CDR2: SGHRS, YFSETQ. V gave up 5 bases and J gave up 3 bases; unmatched junction bases: 3. This CDR3 has 13 amino acids. CDR3 protein: CASRLAITDTQYF. The CDR3 nucleotides read TGCGCCAGCAGACTAGCGATTACAGATACGCAGTATTTT.

This clone appeared once. V is TRBV6-1 and J is TRBJ2-7, with 7 bases lining up with TRBD2. With V trimmed by 0 bases and J by 4 bases, 3 bases remained unmatched. The CDR3 is made up of 14 amino acids. The germline CDR1 and CDR2 sequences are MNHNS and SASEGT. The DNA for the CDR3 is TGTGCCAGCAGTGAAGCGGGAGGGCGATACGAGCAGTACTTC. It is translated as CASSEAGGRYEQYF.

The J gene is TRBJ2-2, the V gene TRBV6-5, with a weak D call TRBD2 (6 bases). Per the germline V gene, CDR1 is MNHEY and CDR2 is SVGAGI. The V end lost 0 bases, the J end lost 4 bases, and 6 bases lay between the germline ends. This CDR3 is 14 amino acids long. CDR3 sequence reads: CASSYSGLTGELFF. As DNA, the CDR3 is TGTGCCAGCAGTTACTCGGGACTCACCGGGGAGCTGTTTTTT.

The rearrangement uses TRBV11-2 and TRBJ1-5; the match to TRBD1 covers 7 bases. The junction had 10 bases not matched to a gene; V was cut back by 7 bases and J by 7 bases. CDR3 length equals 14 residues. The V gene's germline CDR1 is SGHAT and CDR2 FQNNGV. The CDR3 reads CASTERQGQQPQHF. The CDR3 coding sequence is TGTGCCAGCACCGAACGACAGGGCCAACAGCCCCAGCATTTT.

The CDR3 DNA reads as TGTGCCAGCAGTTTCGTTATAGAGTTTGGGCCCGCTAATGAAAAACTGTTTTTT. Protein: CASSFVIEFGPANEKLFF. The chain joins TRBV28 to TRBJ1-4; no firm D call. CDR3 length equals 18 residues. Per the germline V gene, CDR1 is MDHEN and CDR2 is SYDVKM. Trimming took 3 bases from V and 3 from J, leaving 20 bases between them.

The gene calls are TRBV6-1 and TRBJ2-3; TRBD2 matches at 11 bases. The CDR3 has 14 residues. Germline V gene lookup returns CDR1 MNHNS and CDR2 SASEGT. V lost 5 bases to trimming and J lost 6 bases; unmatched junction nucleotides: 4. The CDR3 nucleotides read TGTGCCAGCAGTACTAGCGGGAGACGGGATACGCAGTATTTT. Amino acids: CASSTSGRRDTQYF.

The V call is TRBV4-3, the J call TRBJ2-1, with 11 positions matching TRBD2. Germline CDR1 LGHNA, CDR2 YSLEER. Trimming removed 0 bases from V and 9 bases from J; junction bases left unmatched: 4. This CDR3 spans 15 amino acids. The CDR3 sequence is CASSQDTSGGREQFF. CDR3 nucleotides: TGCGCCAGCAGCCAAGATACTAGCGGGGGACGTGAGCAGTTCTTC.

This rearrangement joins TRBV7-2 to TRBJ2-3; 9 bases match TRBD2. The length of the CDR3 is 17 residues. The germline V gene has CDR1 SGHTA and CDR2 FQGNSA. Trimming took 5 bases from V and 0 from J; bases not matched to a gene: 9. The CDR3 DNA reads as TGTGCCAGCAGCCCACAGATTAGCGGGAGAAGCACAGATACGCAGTATTTT. This gives the protein CASSPQISGRSTDTQYF.

The chain joins TRBV4-2 to TRBJ2-1; 12 nucleotides line up with TRBD2. The CDR3 runs to 17 residues. Germline-derived CDR1 and CDR2 are LGHNA and YNFKEQ. J gave up 7 bases and V 3 bases, and 10 bases lay outside the gene matches. The CDR3 DNA reads as TGTGCCAGCAGCCAGGACCGTCTAGCGGGAGGGATGAATGAGCAGTTCTTC. Translation gives CASSQDRLAGGMNEQFF.

This chain's CDR3 is CAWSEGGSRNIQYF. The CDR3 DNA reads as TGTGCCTGGAGTGAGGGAGGGAGTAGAAACATTCAGTACTTC. The rearrangement joins TRBV30 to TRBJ2-4; 7 bases line up with TRBD2. Unmatched junction bases numbered 6, after V lost 1 base and J lost 6 bases. Germline assignment: CDR1 GTSNPN and CDR2 SVGIG (reference sequence). There are 14 residues in the CDR3. The whole variable domain, remainder taken from reference TRBV30 and TRBJ2-4, is SQTIHQWPATLVQPVGSPLSLECTVEGTSNPNLYWYRQAAGRGLQLLFYSVGIGQISSEVPQNLSASRPQDRQFILSSKKLLLSDSGFYLCAWSEGGSRNIQYFGAGTRLSVL.

This clone showed up just a few times. The rearrangement links TRBV6-1 to TRBJ2-7, with a weak D call TRBD2 (6 bases). V lost 5 bases and J 0 bases, leaving 11 bases between the germline ends. There are 14 residues in the CDR3. Germline V gene data show CDR1 as MNHNS and CDR2 as SASEGT. CDR3 in DNA: TGTGCCAGCAGTCCGGGACTTCGCTCCTACGAGCAGTACTTC. The encoded protein is CASSPGLRSYEQYF.

This clone was seen once. The DNA of the CDR3 is TGTGCCTGGAGTCGACTAGCGGGAGGGCATAAAAAGCAGTTCTTC. Amino acids: CAWSRLAGGHKKQFF. J is TRBJ2-1 and V is TRBV30, with 14 positions matching TRBD2. This CDR3 spans 15 amino acids. Germline-derived CDR1 and CDR2 are GTSNPN and SVGIG (reference sequence). The junction had 8 bases not matched to a gene; V was cut back by 2 bases and J by 11 bases.

The chain recombines TRBV5-6 with TRBJ2-7; TRBD1 agrees at 7 bases. The length of the CDR3 is 14 residues. The germline V gene encodes CDR1 SGHDT and CDR2 YYEEEE. Trimming took 3 bases from V and 2 from J; bases not matched to a gene: 5. Written as DNA, the CDR3 is TGTGCCAGCAGCTCCCAGGGGGTTACCTACGAGCAGTACTTC. Translated: CASSSQGVTYEQYF.

V is TRBV21-1 and J is TRBJ2-1; TRBD2 reflects the table's D call only, with no check against the DNA. TRBV21-1 is reported as a pseudogene. The CDR3 sequence is 20 residues long. In DNA, the CDR3 is TGTGCCAGCAGCGGCAGGAGGCTCCAAACCAAAAAGCCGCCCTACAATGAGCAGTTCTTC. It translates to CASSGRRLQTKKPPYNEQFF.

This sequence joins TRBV6-5 and TRBJ2-2; D might be TRBD1 (7 bases). CDR3 length equals 12 residues. The germline gives CDR1 MNHEY, CDR2 SVGAGI. V dropped 8 bases and J dropped 6 bases, with 10 bases sitting between them. The CDR3 DNA sequence: TGTGCCAGCTCAGGGGGGCCCGGGGAGCTGTTTTTT. Protein product: CASSGGPGELFF.

The chain links TRBV7-3 to TRBJ2-5; D might be TRBD2 (6 bases). Trimming cost V 2 bases and J 5 bases, with 15 bases left between them. In germline, CDR1 is SGHTA, CDR2 FQGTGA. There are 15 residues in the CDR3. CDR3 coding DNA: TGTGCCAGCAGCTTAGGGACTTCGTATTCGGAGACCCAGTACTTC. This translates into CASSLGTSYSETQYF.

This clone showed up just a few times. This chain links TRBV7-9 with TRBJ1-1; 8 bases align to TRBD1. Germline CDR1 reads SEHNR; CDR2 reads FQNEAQ (reference sequence). The CDR3 consists of 12 residues. The V and J ends lost 6 bases and 10 bases, in that order; junction bases with no gene match: 7. CDR3 DNA: TGTGCCAGCAGGGCAGGGGGCCCTGGAGCTTTCTTT. Encoded protein: CASRAGGPGAFF.

The chain employs TRBV15 and TRBJ1-5; the match to TRBD1 covers 8 bases. The CDR3 is made up of 16 amino acids. Per germline, CDR1 LNHNV and CDR2 YYDKDF (reference sequence). V was clipped by 2 bases and J by 4 bases; unmatched bases: 7. Here the CDR3 reads CATSRKPGGGNQPQHF. CDR3 DNA sequence: TGTGCCACCAGCAGAAAACCAGGGGGCGGGAATCAGCCCCAGCATTTT.

The V and J genes are TRBV4-3 and TRBJ2-7; D may be TRBD1 (5 bases). The CDR3 covers 15 residues. In germline, CDR1 is LGHNA, CDR2 YSLEER. Trimming removed 2 bases from V and 2 bases from J, with 13 bases in between. The CDR3 coding sequence is TGCGCCAGCAGCCAATCCCAGACAGTCACCTACGAGCAGTACTTC. The encoded protein is CASSQSQTVTYEQYF.

The chain has TRBV19 and TRBJ1-5; D remains ambiguous. The CDR3 covers 15 residues. The V end was cut by 5 bases, the J end by 0 bases, with 11 bases between. Germline CDR1 reads LNHDA; CDR2 reads SQIVND (reference sequence). CDR3 sequence reads: CASSSLIYSNQPQHF. CDR3 coding DNA: TGTGCCAGTAGTTCCCTTATATATAGCAATCAGCCCCAGCATTTT.

The chain has TRBV7-2 and TRBJ2-1; 10 nucleotides match TRBD1. This CDR3 is 15 amino acids long. The germline V gene has CDR1 SGHTA and CDR2 FQGNSA. J lost 5 bases, V lost 5 bases, and 6 bases had no gene match. The chain's CDR3 is CASSLRGTGDNEQFF. The CDR3 DNA follows: TGTGCCAGCAGCCTACGCGGGACAGGGGACAATGAGCAGTTCTTC.

The count of this clone is one. The chain employs TRBV30 and TRBJ2-5; a possible D gene is TRBD2 (5 bases). CDR1 and CDR2 (germline): GTSNPN, SVGIG (reference sequence). The ends were cut back, 0 bases at V and 1 base at J, with 6 bases in the middle. The CDR3 length is 13 residues. DNA for the CDR3: TGTGCCTGGAGTGTAGGACTCCAAGAGACCCAGTACTTC. Translating gives CAWSVGLQETQYF.

The rearrangement links TRBV10-3 to TRBJ1-4, with 10 bases aligning to TRBD1. This CDR3 has 14 residues. The germline V gene has CDR1 ENHRY and CDR2 SYGVKD. The ends lost 10 bases at V and 7 bases at J; junction bases unmatched: 9. This chain's CDR3 is CARDRGRLGEKLFF. In DNA form, the CDR3 reads TGTGCCAGAGACAGGGGGCGTTTAGGTGAAAAACTGTTTTTT.